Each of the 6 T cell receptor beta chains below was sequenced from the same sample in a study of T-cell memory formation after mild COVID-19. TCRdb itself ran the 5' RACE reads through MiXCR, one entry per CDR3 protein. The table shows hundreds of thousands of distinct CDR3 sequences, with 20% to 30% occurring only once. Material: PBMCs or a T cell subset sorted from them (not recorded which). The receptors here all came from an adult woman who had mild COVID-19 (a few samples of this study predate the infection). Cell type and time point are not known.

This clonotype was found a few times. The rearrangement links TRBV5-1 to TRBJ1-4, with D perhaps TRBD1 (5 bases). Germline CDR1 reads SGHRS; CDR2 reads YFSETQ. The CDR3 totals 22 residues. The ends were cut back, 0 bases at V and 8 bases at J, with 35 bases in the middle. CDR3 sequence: CASSLDGGGGIPKLVVGEKLFF. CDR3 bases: TGCGCCAGCAGCTTGGACGGGGGTGGAGGAATACCTAAGCTCGTTGTTGGGGAAAAACTGTTTTTT. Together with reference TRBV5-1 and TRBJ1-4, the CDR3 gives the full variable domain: KAGVTQTPRYLIKTRGQQVTLSCSPISGHRSVSWYQQTPGQGLQFLFEYFSETQRNKGNFPGRFSGRQFSNSRSEMNVSTLELGDSALYLCASSLDGGGGIPKLVVGEKLFFGSGTQLSVL.

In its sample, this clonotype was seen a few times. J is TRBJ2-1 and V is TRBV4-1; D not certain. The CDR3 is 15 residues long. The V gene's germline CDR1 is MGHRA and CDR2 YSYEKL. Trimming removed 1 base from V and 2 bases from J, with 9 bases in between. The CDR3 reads CASSQVLATYNEQFF. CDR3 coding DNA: TGCGCCAGCAGCCAAGTGCTGGCTACCTACAATGAGCAGTTCTTC.

CDR3 loop: CAISEGLVELNTEAFF. The CDR3, as DNA: TGTGCCATCAGTGAGGGGTTGGTGGAGCTGAACACTGAAGCTTTCTTT. V and J are TRBV10-3 and TRBJ1-1; D is unresolved. The germline gives CDR1 ENHRY, CDR2 SYGVKD. CDR3 size: 16 residues. V was trimmed by 2 bases and J by 0 bases, leaving 13 bases between them.

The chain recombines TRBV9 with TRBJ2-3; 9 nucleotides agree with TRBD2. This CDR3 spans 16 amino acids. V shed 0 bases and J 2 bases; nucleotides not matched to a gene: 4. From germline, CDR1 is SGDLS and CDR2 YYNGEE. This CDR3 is CASSVDSGGSTDTQYF. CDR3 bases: TGTGCCAGCAGCGTAGATAGCGGGGGATCCACAGATACGCAGTATTTT.

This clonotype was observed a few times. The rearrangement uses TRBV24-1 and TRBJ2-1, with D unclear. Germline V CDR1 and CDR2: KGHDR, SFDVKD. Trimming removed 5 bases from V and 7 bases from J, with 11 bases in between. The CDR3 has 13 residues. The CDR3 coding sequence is TGTGCCACCAGTGCGGTTCTTGGAAATGAGCAGTTCTTC. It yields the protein CATSAVLGNEQFF.

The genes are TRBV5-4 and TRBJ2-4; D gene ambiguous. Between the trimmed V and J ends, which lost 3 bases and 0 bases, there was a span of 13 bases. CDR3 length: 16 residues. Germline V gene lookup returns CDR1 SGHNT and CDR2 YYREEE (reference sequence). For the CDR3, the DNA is TGTGCCAGCAGCTCTGTCGGTATGGTAGCCAAAAACATTCAGTACTTC. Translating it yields CASSSVGMVAKNIQYF.